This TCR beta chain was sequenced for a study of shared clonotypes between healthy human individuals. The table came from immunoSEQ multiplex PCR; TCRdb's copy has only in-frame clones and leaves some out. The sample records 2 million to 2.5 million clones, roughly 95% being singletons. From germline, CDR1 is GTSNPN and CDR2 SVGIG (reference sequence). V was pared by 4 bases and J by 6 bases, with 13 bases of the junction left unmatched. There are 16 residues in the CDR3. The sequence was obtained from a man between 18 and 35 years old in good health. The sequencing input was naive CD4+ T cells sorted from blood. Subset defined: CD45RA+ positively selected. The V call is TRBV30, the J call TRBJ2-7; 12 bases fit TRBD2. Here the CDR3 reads CAWNGQRLAGVFEQYF. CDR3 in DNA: TGTGCCTGGAACGGGCAGAGACTAGCGGGAGTTTTCGAGCAGTACTTC. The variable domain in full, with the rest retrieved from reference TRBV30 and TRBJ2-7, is SQTIHQWPATLVQPVGSPLSLECTVEGTSNPNLYWYRQAAGRGLQLLFYSVGIGQISSEVPQNLSASRPQDRQFILSSKKLLLSDSGFYLCAWNGQRLAGVFEQYFGPGTRLTVT.